This T cell receptor beta chain was observed in a study of shared clonotypes between healthy human individuals. In germline, CDR1 is MNHNS, CDR2 SASEGT. CDR3 length equals 13 residues. V was pared by 6 bases and J by 5 bases, with 13 bases between. Some clones are missing from TCRdb's copy, which holds only in-frame ones; the method was immunoSEQ multiplex PCR. This sample has around 2.5 million clones, with over 85% found just once. None of the donors, who were healthy HIV-negative adults, had recently had acute infections or vaccinations. The chain has TRBV6-1 and TRBJ1-2; D is possibly TRBD1 (6 bases). This TCR came from a man younger than 35 in good health. Some clones in this sample may be carry-over from other donors' samples. Sequenced material: naive CD4+ T cells from PBMCs. Noted subset: CD45RA+ positively selected. The DNA of the CDR3 is TGTGCCAGCAGCGTCGGACAGTTATATGGCTACACCTTC. As protein: CASSVGQLYGYTF.